These 20 T cell receptor beta chains came from one sample sequenced in a study of shared clonotypes between healthy human individuals. Terminally differentiated effector memory CD45RA+ cells were left out of the naive CD8 fraction, which was CD45RO-negative and positively selected for CCR7. Assay used: immunoSEQ multiplex PCR; TCRdb lists only in-frame clones, some missing. The sample has around 610,000 clones; about 95% are singletons. Sequencing used naive CD8+ T cells sorted from blood. These receptors were obtained from a woman aged 30 to 39 in good health.

This clone was detected a few times. This chain connects TRBV6-6 to TRBJ1-5; D uncertain. Germline CDR1 is MNHNY and CDR2 is SVGAGI (reference sequence). Trimming removed 4 bases from V and 0 bases from J, with 10 bases in between. This CDR3 has 15 amino acids. The CDR3 sequence is CASSSGVHSNQPQHF. CDR3 coding DNA: TGTGCCAGCAGTTCGGGCGTCCATAGCAATCAGCCCCAGCATTTT.

J is TRBJ2-5 and V is TRBV7-8, with 7 positions matching TRBD2. Losses at the gene ends were 5 bases for V and 2 bases for J; bases not matched to a gene: 11. The CDR3 is made up of 16 amino acids. Germline V CDR1 and CDR2: SGHVS, FQNEAQ. The CDR3 spells CASSPSFAGEQETQYF. The CDR3 DNA sequence: TGTGCCAGCAGCCCGTCTTTTGCGGGGGAACAAGAGACCCAGTACTTC.

This chain links TRBV19 with TRBJ2-5, with 10 bases lining up with TRBD1. CDR1 and CDR2 from the germline V gene are LNHDA and SQIVND (reference sequence). Trimming removed 5 bases from V and 4 bases from J; junction bases left unmatched: 4. The CDR3 loop spans 14 amino acids. DNA for the CDR3: TGTGCCAGTAGTTACCGGACAGGGGGAGAGACCCAGTACTTC. Translating gives CASSYRTGGETQYF.

The rearrangement uses TRBV19 and TRBJ2-3, with D possibly TRBD2 on 5 matching bases. Trimming cost V 5 bases and J 3 bases, with 18 bases left between them. The germline V gene has CDR1 LNHDA and CDR2 SQIVND (reference sequence). The CDR3 has 16 amino acids. The CDR3 protein is CASSERTSRRTDTQYF. In DNA form, the CDR3 reads TGTGCCAGTAGTGAAAGGACGAGCAGGAGGACAGATACGCAGTATTTT.

The genes are TRBV7-9 and TRBJ2-4; weak D call: TRBD1 (5 bases). Between the trimmed V and J ends, which lost 3 bases and 7 bases, there was a span of 16 bases. The CDR3 runs 15 residues. Germline-derived CDR1 and CDR2 are SEHNR and FQNEAQ (reference sequence). CDR3 in DNA: TGTGCCAGCAGCTTCGCGGCAGGGTGGTTTAACATTCAGTACTTC. Amino acids: CASSFAAGWFNIQYF.

This chain links TRBV7-6 with TRBJ2-1; tentatively, D is TRBD1 or TRBD2 (5 bases each). The length of the CDR3 is 15 residues. The germline CDR1 and CDR2 sequences are SGHVS and FNYEAQ. Trimming pared 1 base from V and 8 bases from J, leaving 15 bases between. CDR3 DNA sequence: TGTGCCAGCAGCTTAGTCGGGGCTTTGATCGATGAGCAGTTCTTC. Protein: CASSLVGALIDEQFF.

The chain links TRBV27 to TRBJ2-5; the match to TRBD1 covers 9 bases. Per germline, CDR1 MNHEY and CDR2 SMNVEV (reference sequence). The CDR3 is made up of 13 amino acids. With 7 bases clipped from V and 7 bases from J, the junction kept 7 bases outside the gene matches. CDR3 protein: CASTGQGLGTQYF. In nucleotides, the CDR3 is TGTGCCAGCACCGGACAGGGGTTGGGGACCCAGTACTTC.

This rearrangement joins TRBV5-1 to TRBJ2-1; 10 bases match TRBD2. The CDR3 runs 13 residues. J gave up 9 bases and V 4 bases, and 4 bases lay outside the gene matches. Germline-derived CDR1 and CDR2 are SGHRS and YFSETQ. CDR3 loop: CASSLAGVSEQFF. CDR3 nucleotides: TGCGCCAGCAGCCTAGCGGGAGTCAGTGAGCAGTTCTTC.

The count of this clone is one. The chain couples TRBV27 to TRBJ2-7; D is perhaps TRBD1 or TRBD2 (6 bases each). V shed 6 bases and J shed 2 bases, with 17 bases lying between them. Germline V gives CDR1 MNHEY, CDR2 SMNVEV (reference sequence). The CDR3 spans 15 residues. CDR3 region: CASRLGGGPAYEQYF. The CDR3 DNA follows: TGTGCCAGCAGGTTAGGGGGAGGCCCGGCCTACGAGCAGTACTTC.

In DNA form, the CDR3 reads TGTGCCAGCAGTTTTAGCTGGAGCTCCTACAATGAGCAGTTCTTC. Protein sequence: CASSFSWSSYNEQFF. This rearrangement joins TRBV27 to TRBJ2-1, with D hard to call. V lost 3 bases, J lost 0 bases, and 9 bases lay in between. The CDR3 loop spans 15 amino acids. Germline V lookup: CDR1 MNHEY, CDR2 SMNVEV (reference sequence).

The chain employs TRBV28 and TRBJ1-5; 7 nucleotides align to TRBD1. The J segment lost 9 bases and the V segment lost 3 bases, leaving 11 bases of the junction unmatched. This CDR3 is 15 amino acids long. The V gene's germline CDR1 is MDHEN and CDR2 SYDVKM. For the CDR3, the DNA is TGTGCCAGCAGTTTCCCCCGACAGGGTTATTTGCCCCAGCATTTT. It specifies CASSFPRQGYLPQHF.

This chain joins TRBV27 and TRBJ1-4; 9 bases line up with TRBD1. The germline V gene has CDR1 MNHEY and CDR2 SMNVEV (reference sequence). The V and J ends lost 5 bases and 7 bases, in that order; junction bases with no gene match: 5. This CDR3 region has 14 residues. As DNA, the CDR3 is TGTGCCAGCAGTGTGGGACAGGGTCGTGAAAAACTGTTTTTT. It specifies CASSVGQGREKLFF.

The DNA of the CDR3 is TGTGCCAGCAGCTTCCAACGGGCAAGGGAGCAGTACTTC. It is translated as CASSFQRAREQYF. The rearrangement links TRBV5-6 to TRBJ2-7; D is uncertain. This CDR3 spans 13 amino acids. Trimming removed 2 bases from V and 7 bases from J, with 13 bases in between. Germline V gives CDR1 SGHDT, CDR2 YYEEEE.

The V and J genes are TRBV6-1 and TRBJ2-1; TRBD2 agrees at 11 bases. With 4 bases clipped from V and 15 bases from J, the junction kept 8 bases outside the gene matches. The CDR3 totals 13 residues. The V gene's germline CDR1 is MNHNS and CDR2 SASEGT. This chain's CDR3 is CASSGKLAGEGFF. The CDR3 nucleotides read TGTGCCAGCAGTGGGAAACTAGCGGGAGAGGGGTTCTTC.

The chain joins TRBV19 to TRBJ2-3; D not certain. The germline V gene has CDR1 LNHDA and CDR2 SQIVND (reference sequence). CDR3 length: 11 amino acids. Trimming removed 5 bases at V and 5 bases at J, with 5 bases between. This CDR3 is CASSPGDTQYF. The CDR3 nucleotides are TGTGCCAGTAGTCCTGGAGATACGCAGTATTTT.

The V gene is TRBV27, the J gene TRBJ2-4; D is perhaps TRBD2 (5 bases). Germline values: CDR1 MNHEY, CDR2 SMNVEV (reference sequence). The CDR3 sequence is 13 residues long. V was pared by 3 bases and J by 4 bases, with 7 bases between. The CDR3 here is CASSFSEKNIQYF. The CDR3 DNA is TGTGCCAGCAGTTTTAGCGAAAAAAACATTCAGTACTTC.

This chain connects TRBV6-1 to TRBJ2-7, with D possibly being TRBD1 or TRBD2 (5 bases each). The CDR3 has 15 amino acids. Trimming shortened V by 1 base and J by 2 bases, and 12 bases separated the two germline ends. Germline V gives CDR1 MNHNS, CDR2 SASEGT. CDR3 loop: CASSEGLGDPYEQYF. Written as DNA, the CDR3 is TGTGCCAGCAGTGAAGGTTTAGGGGACCCCTACGAGCAGTACTTC.

The chain employs TRBV27 and TRBJ2-7; 11 bases agree with TRBD2. Germline CDR1 reads MNHEY; CDR2 reads SMNVEV (reference sequence). The V segment lost 5 bases and the J segment 7 bases; nucleotides outside the gene matches: 10. This CDR3 has 15 amino acids. CDR3 loop: CASSNRLAGPKEQYF. Written as DNA, the CDR3 is TGTGCCAGCAGTAACCGACTAGCGGGGCCTAAGGAGCAGTACTTC.

The chain is built from TRBV9 and TRBJ2-3; 7 nucleotides line up with TRBD1. This CDR3 has 15 residues. The J segment lost 0 bases and the V segment lost 4 bases, leaving 5 bases of the junction unmatched. Germline CDR1 SGDLS, CDR2 YYNGEE. CDR3: CASSSRQGSTDTQYF. In DNA form, the CDR3 reads TGTGCCAGCAGCTCCCGACAGGGAAGCACAGATACGCAGTATTTT.

The J gene is TRBJ1-1, the V gene TRBV5-6; no firm D call. The length of the CDR3 is 17 residues. The V gene lost 1 base and the J gene lost 3 bases, with 19 bases spanning the gap. Germline CDR1 and CDR2: SGHDT and YYEEEE. In DNA, the CDR3 is TGTGCCAGCAGCTTGCTGACGACTGGGTTGGCGGACACTGAAGCTTTCTTT. The encoded protein is CASSLLTTGLADTEAFF.